What follows are 5 T cell receptor beta chains derived from one specimen sequenced in a study of T cell changes during pregnancy in multiple sclerosis. Profiled with immunoSEQ multiplex PCR; TCRdb holds only in-frame clones, not every one. The profile covers some 81,000 clones, with about nine tenths appearing a single time and approximately 2% taken by the ten largest. Specimen: peripheral blood, collected before pregnancy. The receptors originated from a female donor with multiple sclerosis, enrolled in a pregnancy study.

V is TRBV9 and J is TRBJ1-1; the D gene is possibly TRBD1 (5 bases). Germline V lookup: CDR1 SGDLS, CDR2 YYNGEE. Trimming took off 1 base at V and 4 bases at J, with 11 bases between the two ends. The length of the CDR3 is 14 residues. The CDR3 sequence: CASSVLPQGTEAFF. DNA of the CDR3: TGTGCCAGCAGCGTACTCCCCCAGGGCACTGAAGCTTTCTTT.

The V and J genes are TRBV4-1 and TRBJ2-7; 10 bases agree with TRBD1. The CDR3 contains 15 residues. The germline CDR1 and CDR2 sequences are MGHRA and YSYEKL. The trim removed 4 bases at V and 7 bases at J, leaving 10 bases unmatched. The CDR3 coding sequence is TGCGCCAGCAGCCCCGGACAGGGGGGCCGCTGGGAGCAGTACTTC. Amino acids: CASSPGQGGRWEQYF.

The rearrangement links TRBV19 to TRBJ2-3; D call uncertain. The CDR3 is 14 amino acids. The V and J ends lost 3 bases and 2 bases respectively, with 9 bases between them. Germline CDR1 is LNHDA and CDR2 is SQIVND (reference sequence). For the CDR3, the DNA is TGTGCCAGTAGTATCTCTCTATCCACAGATACGCAGTATTTT. It specifies CASSISLSTDTQYF.

CDR3 sequence: CATLDRGQRFYGYTF. The CDR3 region has the DNA TGTGCCACCTTGGACAGGGGGCAGCGGTTTTATGGCTACACCTTC. The chain carries TRBV6-6 and TRBJ1-2, with 11 bases that match TRBD1. The CDR3 loop spans 15 amino acids. Germline CDR1 is MNHNY and CDR2 is SVGAGI (reference sequence). The V segment lost 10 bases and the J segment 5 bases; nucleotides outside the gene matches: 12.

This CDR3 reads CASSLGQGGADTQYF. CDR3 sequence (DNA): TGTGCCAGCAGCCTGGGACAGGGTGGCGCAGATACGCAGTATTTT. The V gene is TRBV11-2, the J gene TRBJ2-3; 9 positions match TRBD1. V was clipped by 5 bases and J by 4 bases; unmatched bases: 7. CDR1 and CDR2 from the germline V gene are SGHAT and FQNNGV. The CDR3 runs to 15 residues.